Described below is a single TCR beta chain sequence and its context. Its antigen is unknown. Base qualities are not recorded, but no much larger clone differs from it by a single base. The receptor library was made with RACE. Sequencing was performed on a NextSeq 500. During library preparation, unique molecular identifiers were attached to individual cDNA molecules so that TCRs could be counted quantitatively and reproducibly. For every blood RNA sample, sequencing covered both the TCR alpha and TCR beta chains. In the source study's methods: A median of about 87,000 TCRs per sample was observed, with a range of roughly 20,000 to 750,000. V, J and CDR3 annotation of the TCR reads was carried out using the Decombinator software suite. To make PS versus PT1 abundance plots, every sample was subsampled to the same number of TCRs (28,000). Expanded TCRs were defined as absent before sensitization and observed at least eight times at the 2-week time point. The raw public reads went through TCRdb reprocessing: fastp at Q25, MiXCR clone calling, in-frame beta chains kept. Records with the same CDR3 protein are collapsed into one entry carrying the most frequent genes and DNA. TCRdb's processing, not the authors' own work, is the source of the V and J calls. This sample lists 300,000 to 450,000 distinct CDR3 sequences; around 5.5% were detected once. The ten largest account for just over 2.5% of the sample.

These data belong to a study of human T cells and chemical hapten exposure (dated by TCRdb to about 2021). At the level of the whole study: For sensitization, 2% DPC in acetone was applied to a roughly 2 cm by roughly 2 cm area of upper inner arm skin. The patient cohort, mostly female, included alopecia areata with under or over 50% scalp involvement, alopecia totalis and alopecia universalis. About 30 alopecia patients provided blood for TCR sequencing at one to four time points (pre-sensitization, 2, 6 and 24 weeks). Libraries were pooled for sequencing, and per-sample TCR yields varied mainly because of small differences in library volumes within the pool. Patch tests used Finn chambers with 0.01% DPC on the upper back, scored after 6 days by International Contact Dermatitis Research Group standards. The study tracked peripheral blood TCR repertoire changes in vivo during primary and secondary sensitization to the hapten diphenylcyclopropenone (DPC) in alopecia patients. Blood samples were taken from patients before sensitization (week 0) and then at 2, 6 and about 24 weeks after DPC sensitization. Throughout the study period of 20 to 30 weeks, patients also received therapeutic DPC doses to the scalp every week.

The sample's time point label is to be understood as: pre-sensitization, week 0. The sample's treatment or condition label, decoded: therapeutic diphenylcyclopropenone sensitization with weekly scalp DPC. Blood at each patch-test visit was drawn before the patch test was applied. Eligible patients were aged 18 to 70, diagnosed with alopecia, deemed suitable for DPC therapy, and excluded if pregnant. Total RNA was isolated from unfractionated whole blood collected in Tempus Blood RNA tubes. Broader findings and caveats from the paper: DPC sensitization did not change how many TCRs were above 1 in 1000 frequency, and no evidence was found of alterations in global repertoire structure. Expanded TCRs formed significantly more large CDR3 similarity clusters than pre-sensitization or healthy control sets, consistent with antigen-driven responses. Patch test score correlated positively with the number of PT1 expanded TCRs, reaching significance at thresholds 8, 16 and 32 but not at 4. Repeated subsampling changed both the strength of the expansion versus patch-test correlation and the threshold at which that correlation became significant. Because every patient had alopecia, a presumed autoimmune disease, the patients' immune response might differ from that of healthy individuals.

At the junction V is shortened by 6 bases and J by 5 bases; bases outside the gene matches: 5. The CDR3, cysteine through phenylalanine, is 14 amino acids long. Solely the CDR3 DNA is kept, with 42 bases framed from the first base. From a lookup of the germline V gene, CDR1 and CDR2 are ENHRY and SYGVKD. The rearranged segments are TRBV10-3 and TRBJ1-1, and 11 bases in between align with TRBD1. This receptor was identified in a woman in her forties or fifties with alopecia areata. Some clones in this sample may be carry-over from other donors' samples. Sequencing used whole blood, obtained in connection with sensitization to the hapten diphenylcyclopropenone (DPC). The sequence in DNA is TGTGCCATCAGACCCGGGACAGGGGGAACTGAAGCTTTCTTT. This sequence encodes CAIRPGTGGTEAFF.